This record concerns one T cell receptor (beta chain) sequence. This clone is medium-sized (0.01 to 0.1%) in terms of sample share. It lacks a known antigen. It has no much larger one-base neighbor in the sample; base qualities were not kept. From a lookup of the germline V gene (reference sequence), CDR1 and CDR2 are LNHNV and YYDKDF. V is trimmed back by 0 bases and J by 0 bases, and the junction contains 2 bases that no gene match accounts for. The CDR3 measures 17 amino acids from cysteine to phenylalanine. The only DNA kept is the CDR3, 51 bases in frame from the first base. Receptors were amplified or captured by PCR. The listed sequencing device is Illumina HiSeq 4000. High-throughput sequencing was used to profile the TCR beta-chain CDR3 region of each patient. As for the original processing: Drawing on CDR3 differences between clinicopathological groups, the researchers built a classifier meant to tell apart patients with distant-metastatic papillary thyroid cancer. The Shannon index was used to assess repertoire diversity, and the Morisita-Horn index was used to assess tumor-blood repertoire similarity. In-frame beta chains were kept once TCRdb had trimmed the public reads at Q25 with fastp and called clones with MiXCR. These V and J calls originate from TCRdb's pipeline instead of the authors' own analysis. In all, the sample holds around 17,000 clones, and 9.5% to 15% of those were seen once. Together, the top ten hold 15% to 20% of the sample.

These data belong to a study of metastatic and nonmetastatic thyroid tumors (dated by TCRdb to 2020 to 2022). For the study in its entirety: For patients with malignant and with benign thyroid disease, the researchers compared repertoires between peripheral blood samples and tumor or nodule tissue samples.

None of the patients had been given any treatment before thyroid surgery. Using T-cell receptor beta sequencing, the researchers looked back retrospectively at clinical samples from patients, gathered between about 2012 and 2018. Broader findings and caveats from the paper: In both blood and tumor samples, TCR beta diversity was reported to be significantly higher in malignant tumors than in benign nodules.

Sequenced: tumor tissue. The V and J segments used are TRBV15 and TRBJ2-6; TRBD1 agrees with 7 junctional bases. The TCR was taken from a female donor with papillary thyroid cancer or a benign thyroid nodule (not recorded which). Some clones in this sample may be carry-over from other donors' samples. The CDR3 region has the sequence CATSRDEGASGANVLTF. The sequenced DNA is TGTGCCACCAGCAGAGATGAGGGGGCCTCTGGGGCCAACGTCCTGACTTTC.